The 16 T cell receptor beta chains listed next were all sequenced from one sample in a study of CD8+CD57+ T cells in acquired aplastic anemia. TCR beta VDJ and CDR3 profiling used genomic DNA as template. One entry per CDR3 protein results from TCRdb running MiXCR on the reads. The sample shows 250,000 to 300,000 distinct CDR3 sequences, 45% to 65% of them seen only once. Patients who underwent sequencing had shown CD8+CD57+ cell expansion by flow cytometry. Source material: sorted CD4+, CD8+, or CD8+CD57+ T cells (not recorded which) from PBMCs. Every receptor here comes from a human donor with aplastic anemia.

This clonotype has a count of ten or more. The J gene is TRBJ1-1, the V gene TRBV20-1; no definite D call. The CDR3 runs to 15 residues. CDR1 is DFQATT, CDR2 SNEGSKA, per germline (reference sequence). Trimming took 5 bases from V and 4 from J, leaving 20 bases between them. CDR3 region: CSAPQYVSAATEAFF. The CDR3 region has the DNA TGCAGTGCTCCTCAGTACGTTTCGGCGGCCACTGAAGCTTTCTTT.

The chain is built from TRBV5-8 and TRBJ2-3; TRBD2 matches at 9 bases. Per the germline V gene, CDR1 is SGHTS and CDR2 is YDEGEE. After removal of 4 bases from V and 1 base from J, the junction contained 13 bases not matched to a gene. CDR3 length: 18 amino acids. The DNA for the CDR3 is TGTGCCAGCAGCCAAGATCGGAGCGGGGGGCCCCGCACAGATACGCAGTATTTT. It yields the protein CASSQDRSGGPRTDTQYF.

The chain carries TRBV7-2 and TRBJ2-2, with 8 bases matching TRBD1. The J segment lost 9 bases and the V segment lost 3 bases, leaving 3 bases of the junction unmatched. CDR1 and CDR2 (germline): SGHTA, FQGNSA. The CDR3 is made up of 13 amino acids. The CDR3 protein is CASSLGQDRELFF. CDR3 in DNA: TGTGCCAGCAGCTTGGGACAGGATCGGGAGCTGTTTTTT.

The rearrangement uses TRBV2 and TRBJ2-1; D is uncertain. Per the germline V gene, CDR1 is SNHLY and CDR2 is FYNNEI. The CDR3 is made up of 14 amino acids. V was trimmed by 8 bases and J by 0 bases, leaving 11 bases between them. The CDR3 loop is CASPRQSSYNEQFF. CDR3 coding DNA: TGTGCCAGCCCCCGCCAGAGCTCCTACAATGAGCAGTTCTTC.

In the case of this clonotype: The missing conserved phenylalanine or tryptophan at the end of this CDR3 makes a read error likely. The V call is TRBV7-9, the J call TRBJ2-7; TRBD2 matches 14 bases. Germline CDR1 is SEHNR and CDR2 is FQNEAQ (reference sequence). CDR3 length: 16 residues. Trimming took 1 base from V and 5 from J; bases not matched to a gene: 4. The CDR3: CASSLETSGGANEQYS. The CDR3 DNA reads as TGTGCCAGCAGCTTAGAGACTAGCGGGGGGGCCAACGAGCAGTACTCC.

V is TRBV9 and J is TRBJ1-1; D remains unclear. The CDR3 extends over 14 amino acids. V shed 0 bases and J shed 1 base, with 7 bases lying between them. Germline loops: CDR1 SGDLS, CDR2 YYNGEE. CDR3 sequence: CASSVGAGNTEAFF. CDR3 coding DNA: TGTGCCAGCAGCGTAGGAGCTGGGAACACTGAAGCTTTCTTT.

CDR3 coding DNA: TGTGCCACCAGTGATGTAACAGGGGTCCCGGACACAGATACGCAGTATTTT. Protein sequence: CATSDVTGVPDTDTQYF. V and J are TRBV24-1 and TRBJ2-3; 7 bases are shared with TRBD1. Germline-derived CDR1 and CDR2 are KGHDR and SFDVKD. The length of the CDR3 is 17 residues. The J segment lost 2 bases and the V segment lost 3 bases, leaving 10 bases of the junction unmatched.

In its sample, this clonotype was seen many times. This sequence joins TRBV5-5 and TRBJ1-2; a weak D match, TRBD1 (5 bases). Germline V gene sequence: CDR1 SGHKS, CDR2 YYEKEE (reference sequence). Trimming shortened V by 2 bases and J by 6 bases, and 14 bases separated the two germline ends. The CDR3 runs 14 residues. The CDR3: CASSLQVAGNGYTF. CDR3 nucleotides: TGTGCCAGCAGCTTACAAGTAGCAGGGAATGGCTACACCTTC. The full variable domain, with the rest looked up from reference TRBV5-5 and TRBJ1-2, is DAGVTQSPTHLIKTRGQQVTLRCSPISGHKSVSWYQQVLGQGPQFIFQYYEKEERGRGNFPDRFSARQFPNYSSELNVNALLLGDSALYLCASSLQVAGNGYTFGSGTRLTVV.

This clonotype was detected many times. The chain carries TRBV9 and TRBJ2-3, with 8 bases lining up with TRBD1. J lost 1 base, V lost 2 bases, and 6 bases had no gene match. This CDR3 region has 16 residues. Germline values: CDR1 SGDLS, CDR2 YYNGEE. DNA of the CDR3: TGTGCCAGCAGCGTTCTACCGGGACAGGGCACAGATACGCAGTATTTT. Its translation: CASSVLPGQGTDTQYF.

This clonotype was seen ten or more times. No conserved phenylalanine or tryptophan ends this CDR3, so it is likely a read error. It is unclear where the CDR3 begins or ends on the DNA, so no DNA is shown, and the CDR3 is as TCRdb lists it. The CDR3 protein is CASSQGTAGPPVI. The genes are TRBV3-1 and TRBJ2-7; the table's D call TRBD1 went unverified against the DNA. The V gene's germline CDR1 is LGHDT and CDR2 YNNKEL (reference sequence). The CDR3 totals 13 residues, both ends included.

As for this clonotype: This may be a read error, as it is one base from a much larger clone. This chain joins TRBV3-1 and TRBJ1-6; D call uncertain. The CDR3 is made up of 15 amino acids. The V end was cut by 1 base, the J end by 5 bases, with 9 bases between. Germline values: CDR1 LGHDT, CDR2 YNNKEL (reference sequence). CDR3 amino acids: CASSQGVQNNSPLHF. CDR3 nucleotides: TGTGCCAGCAGCCAAGGGGTACAGAATAATTCACCCCTCCACTTT.

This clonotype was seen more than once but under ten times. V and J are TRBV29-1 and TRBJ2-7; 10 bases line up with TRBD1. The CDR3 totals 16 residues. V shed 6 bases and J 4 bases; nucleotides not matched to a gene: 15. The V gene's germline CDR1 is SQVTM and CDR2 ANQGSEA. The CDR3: CSVLHRDRGLGYEQYF. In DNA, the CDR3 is TGCAGCGTACTCCACCGGGACAGGGGCCTGGGGTACGAGCAGTACTTC.

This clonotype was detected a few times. CDR3 nucleotides: TGTGCCATCAGTGAGTCAGGGCAGGGAGCCGGGGAGCTGTTTTTT. The encoded protein is CAISESGQGAGELFF. This chain uses TRBV10-3 with TRBJ2-2; TRBD1 or TRBD2 may be the D gene (5 bases each). Per the germline V gene, CDR1 is ENHRY and CDR2 is SYGVKD. The CDR3 has 15 residues. V shed 0 bases and J shed 6 bases, with 11 bases lying between them.

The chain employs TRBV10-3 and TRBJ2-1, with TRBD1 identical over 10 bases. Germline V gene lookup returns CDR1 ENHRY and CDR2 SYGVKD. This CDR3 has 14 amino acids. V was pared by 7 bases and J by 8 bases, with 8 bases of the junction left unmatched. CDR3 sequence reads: CAIKPGQGTDEQFF. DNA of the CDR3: TGTGCCATCAAACCGGGACAGGGGACCGATGAGCAGTTCTTC.

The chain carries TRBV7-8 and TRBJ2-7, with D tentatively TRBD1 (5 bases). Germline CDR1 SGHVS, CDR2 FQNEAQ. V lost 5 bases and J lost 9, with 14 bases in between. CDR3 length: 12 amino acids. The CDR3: CASSLDSIVQYF. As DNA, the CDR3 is TGTGCCAGCAGCCTTGACAGTATAGTGCAGTACTTC.

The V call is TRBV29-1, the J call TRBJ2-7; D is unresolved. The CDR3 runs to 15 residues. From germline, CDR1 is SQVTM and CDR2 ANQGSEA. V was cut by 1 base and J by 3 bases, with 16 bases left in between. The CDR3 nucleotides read TGCAGCGTTGAAGGTGGCAGCTCAAGTTTCTACGAGCAGTACTTC. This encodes CSVEGGSSSFYEQYF.